The TCR beta chain described here comes from a study of blood T cell repertoires in COVID-19. Turning to the study itself: Researchers got acute and convalescent COVID-19 samples from the United States, Italy and Spain.

The CDR3 loop spans 13 amino acids. Germline V gives CDR1 SGHNT, CDR2 YYREEE (reference sequence). Trimming stripped 1 base from V and 4 bases from J, with 6 bases between. The assay was immunoSEQ multiplex PCR, and TCRdb's table has in-frame clones only and misses some. Of some 100,000 clones listed, roughly 92% are singletons. This chain connects TRBV5-4 to TRBJ2-1; D ambiguous. This TCR was recovered from a man aged 70 or older with acute or convalescent COVID-19. The material sequenced was peripheral blood. The CDR3 nucleotides read TGTGCCAGCAGCTTGCCCAGTTACAATGAGCAGTTCTTC. It encodes CASSLPSYNEQFF.